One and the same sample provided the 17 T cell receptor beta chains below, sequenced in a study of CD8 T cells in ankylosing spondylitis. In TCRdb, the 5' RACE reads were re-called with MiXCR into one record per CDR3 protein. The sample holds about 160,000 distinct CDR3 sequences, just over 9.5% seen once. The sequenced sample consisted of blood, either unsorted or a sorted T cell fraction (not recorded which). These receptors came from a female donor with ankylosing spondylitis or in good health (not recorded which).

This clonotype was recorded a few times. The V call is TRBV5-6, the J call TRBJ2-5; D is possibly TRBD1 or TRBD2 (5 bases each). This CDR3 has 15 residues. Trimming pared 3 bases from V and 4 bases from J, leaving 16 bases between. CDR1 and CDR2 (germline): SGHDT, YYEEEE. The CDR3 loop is CASSYGSTGPETQYF. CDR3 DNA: TGTGCCAGCAGCTACGGGTCGACGGGGCCAGAGACCCAGTACTTC.

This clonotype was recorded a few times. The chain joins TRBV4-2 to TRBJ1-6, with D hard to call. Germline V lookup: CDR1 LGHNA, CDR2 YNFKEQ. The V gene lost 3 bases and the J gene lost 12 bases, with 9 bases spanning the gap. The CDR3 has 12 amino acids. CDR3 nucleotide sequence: TGTGCCAGCAGCCACGACGATCTACCCCTCCACTTT. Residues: CASSHDDLPLHF.

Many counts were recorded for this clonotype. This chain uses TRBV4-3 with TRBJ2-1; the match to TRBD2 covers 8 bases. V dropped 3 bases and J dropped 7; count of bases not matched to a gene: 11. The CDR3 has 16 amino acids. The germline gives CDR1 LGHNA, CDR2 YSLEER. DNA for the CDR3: TGCGCCAGCAGCCAGACGTTTAGCGGGATGGGGAATGAGCAGTTCTTC. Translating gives CASSQTFSGMGNEQFF.

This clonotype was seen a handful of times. The CDR3 DNA reads as TGTGCCAGCAGTGTCGGGCTAACTGAAGCTTTCTTT. Translation: CASSVGLTEAFF. This chain uses TRBV25-1 with TRBJ1-1; D gene ambiguous. The V and J ends lost 4 bases and 5 bases respectively, with 8 bases between them. Germline assignment: CDR1 MGHDK and CDR2 SYGVNS. The CDR3 has 12 amino acids.

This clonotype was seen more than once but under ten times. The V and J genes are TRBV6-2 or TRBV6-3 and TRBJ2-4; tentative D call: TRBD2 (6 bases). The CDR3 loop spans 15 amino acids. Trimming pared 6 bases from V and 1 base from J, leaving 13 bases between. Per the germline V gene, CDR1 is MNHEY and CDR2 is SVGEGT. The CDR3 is CASRPREIAKNIQYF. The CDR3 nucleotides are TGTGCCAGCAGACCCCGGGAGATCGCCAAAAACATTCAGTACTTC.

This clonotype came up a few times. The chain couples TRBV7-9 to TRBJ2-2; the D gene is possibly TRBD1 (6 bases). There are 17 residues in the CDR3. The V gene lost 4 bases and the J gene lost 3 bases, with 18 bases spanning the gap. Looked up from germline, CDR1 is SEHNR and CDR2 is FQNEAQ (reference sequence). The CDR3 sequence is CASSSQLDRDYTGELFF. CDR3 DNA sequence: TGTGCCAGCAGCTCCCAATTGGACAGAGACTACACCGGGGAGCTGTTTTTT.

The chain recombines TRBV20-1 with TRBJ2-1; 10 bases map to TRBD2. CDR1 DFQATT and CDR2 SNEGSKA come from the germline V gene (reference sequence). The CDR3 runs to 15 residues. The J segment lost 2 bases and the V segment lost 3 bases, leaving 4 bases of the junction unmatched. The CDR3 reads CSASWLAGAYNEQFF. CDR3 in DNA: TGCAGTGCTAGTTGGCTAGCGGGAGCCTACAATGAGCAGTTCTTC.

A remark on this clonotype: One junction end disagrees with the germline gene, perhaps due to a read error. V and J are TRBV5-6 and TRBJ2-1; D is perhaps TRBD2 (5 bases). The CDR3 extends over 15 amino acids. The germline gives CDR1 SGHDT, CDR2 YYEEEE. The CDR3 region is CARSFGISRVGEQFF. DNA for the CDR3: TGTGCCCGCAGCTTCGGGATATCGAGGGTCGGTGAGCAGTTCTTC.

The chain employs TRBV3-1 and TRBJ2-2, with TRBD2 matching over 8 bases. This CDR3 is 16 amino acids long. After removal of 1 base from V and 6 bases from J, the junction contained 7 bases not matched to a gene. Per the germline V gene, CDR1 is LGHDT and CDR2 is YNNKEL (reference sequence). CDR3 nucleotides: TGTGCCAGCAGCCAAGCAGCGGGAGTATTTGCCGGGGAGCTGTTTTTT. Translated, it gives CASSQAAGVFAGELFF.

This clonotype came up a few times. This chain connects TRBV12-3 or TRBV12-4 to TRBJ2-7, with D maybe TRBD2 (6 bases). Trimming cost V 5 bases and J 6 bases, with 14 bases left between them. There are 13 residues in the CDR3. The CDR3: CASSIGLLSEQYF. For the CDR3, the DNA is TGTGCCAGCAGTATTGGACTATTGAGCGAGCAGTACTTC.

The chain's CDR3 is CASSLDQGPEAFF. Written as DNA, the CDR3 is TGCGCCAGCAGCTTGGATCAGGGCCCTGAAGCTTTCTTT. The rearrangement joins TRBV5-1 to TRBJ1-1, with D possibly matching TRBD1 (5 bases). The CDR3 is 13 amino acids. The germline V gene has CDR1 SGHRS and CDR2 YFSETQ. Trimming removed 0 bases from V and 6 bases from J, with 9 bases in between.

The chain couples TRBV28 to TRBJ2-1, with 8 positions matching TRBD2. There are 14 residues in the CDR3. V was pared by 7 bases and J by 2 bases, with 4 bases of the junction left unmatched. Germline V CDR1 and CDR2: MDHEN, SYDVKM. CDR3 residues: CASTGGRPYNEQFF. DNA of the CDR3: TGTGCCAGCACAGGCGGGAGGCCCTACAATGAGCAGTTCTTC.

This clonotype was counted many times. The CDR3 sequence is CSIVDGEQFF. The DNA of the CDR3 is TGCAGCATCGTGGACGGAGAGCAGTTCTTC. The genes are TRBV29-1 and TRBJ2-1, with D hard to call. Germline CDR1 reads SQVTM; CDR2 reads ANQGSEA. V gave up 8 bases and J gave up 10 bases, with 12 bases separating them. This CDR3 is built from 10 residues.

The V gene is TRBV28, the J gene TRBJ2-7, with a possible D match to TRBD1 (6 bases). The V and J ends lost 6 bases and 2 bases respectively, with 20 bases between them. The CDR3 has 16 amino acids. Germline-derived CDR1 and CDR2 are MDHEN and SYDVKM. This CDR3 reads CASSPLGTSPTYEQYF. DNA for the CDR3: TGTGCCAGCAGCCCCCTCGGGACATCGCCTACCTACGAGCAGTACTTC.

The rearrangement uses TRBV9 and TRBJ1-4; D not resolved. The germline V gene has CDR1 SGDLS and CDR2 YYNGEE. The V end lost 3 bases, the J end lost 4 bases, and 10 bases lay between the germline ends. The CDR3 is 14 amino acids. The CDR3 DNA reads TGTGCCAGCAGCGCCCGGGAGGTTAATGAAAAACTGTTTTTT. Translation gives CASSAREVNEKLFF.

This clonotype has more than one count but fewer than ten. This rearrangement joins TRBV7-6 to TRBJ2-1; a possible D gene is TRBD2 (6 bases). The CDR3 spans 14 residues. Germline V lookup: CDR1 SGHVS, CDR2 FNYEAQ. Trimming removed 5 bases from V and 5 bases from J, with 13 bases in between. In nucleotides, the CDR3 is TGTGCCAGCAGCCTGTGGGACTTTAACAATGAGCAGTTCTTC. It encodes CASSLWDFNNEQFF. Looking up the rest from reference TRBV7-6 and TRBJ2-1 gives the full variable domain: GAGVSQSPRYKVTKRGQDVALRCDPISGHVSLYWYRQALGQGPEFLTYFNYEAQQDKSGLPNDRFSAERPEGSISTLTIQRTEQRDSAMYRCASSLWDFNNEQFFGPGTRLTVL.

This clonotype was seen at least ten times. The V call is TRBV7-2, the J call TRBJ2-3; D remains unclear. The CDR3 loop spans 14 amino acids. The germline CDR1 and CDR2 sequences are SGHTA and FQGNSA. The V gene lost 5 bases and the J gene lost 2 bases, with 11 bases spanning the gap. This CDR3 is CASSPKIYTDTQYF. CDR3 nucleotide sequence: TGTGCCAGCAGCCCGAAGATTTACACAGATACGCAGTATTTT.